The subject of this entry is one T cell receptor (beta chain). There are 14 residues in the CDR3. Germline V lookup: CDR1 SQVTM, CDR2 ANQGSEA. The V and J ends lost 5 bases and 5 bases respectively, with 18 bases between them. The data stem from a study of blood T cell repertoires in COVID-19. Whole-study context: Sites in the United States, Italy and Spain provided acute and convalescent COVID-19 samples. PBMCs, B-cell-depleted T cells, or T cells were the source of the cDNA or gDNA that made up the material.

Ages ranged from about 18 to 100 years, with residence in about 23 US areas. Clinical history as reported by participants underpinned cohort assignment. TCRdb's copy holds only in-frame clones and misses some; the assay was immunoSEQ multiplex PCR. The repertoire holds roughly 260,000 clones, with 83% as singletons. Sequenced input: PBMCs or T cells enriched from blood (not recorded which). The chain has TRBV29-1 and TRBJ1-2; TRBD1 might be the D (6 bases). The origin of this receptor is a woman aged 35 to 49 who had been exposed to COVID-19. CDR3 in DNA: TGCAGCGTTATTCAGGGGCCGGGATTATATGGCTACACCTTC. This encodes CSVIQGPGLYGYTF.